This section outlines one T cell receptor beta chain sequence together with its context. What it binds is not known. This PCR relied on a set of 60 Vbeta primers and 13 Jbeta primers. Clones were read by immunoSEQ multiplex PCR, and TCRdb kept only the in-frame ones, dropping some. This sample yields under 150,000 clones, of which around 77% are seen a single time; about 2.2% belongs to the top ten. Losses at the gene ends were 0 bases for V and 6 bases for J; bases not matched to a gene: 7. Germline CDR1 and CDR2: SGDLS and YYNGEE. CDR3 length equals 16 residues. These data originate in a study of cytomegalovirus exposure and HLA in healthy donors. Regarding the study as a whole: Prior analysis indicated that the majority of TCR beta V segments exhibited productivity approximately 87% or approximately 30% of the time. The authors later found HLA-associated TCR beta chains more clonally expanded than equally common others. CMV serostatus was the sole immune exposure information available. According to the study, 160 or so TCR beta chains were cytomegalovirus-associated.

Sample: PBMCs. The TCR was taken from a man aged 30 to 39 in good health and CMV-seronegative. The rearrangement joins TRBV9 to TRBJ2-1, with 9 positions matching TRBD2. This CDR3 is CASSVGPSGMVNEQFF. For the CDR3, the DNA is TGTGCCAGCAGCGTAGGGCCTAGCGGGATGGTCAATGAGCAGTTCTTC.